This TCR beta chain appears in the sequencing data of a study of tumor and adjacent non-tumor tissue in lung cancer. About the study: There were around 11 adenocarcinoma, a couple of squamous cell carcinoma and 1 small cell lung cancer cases.

CDR3 length equals 16 residues. Germline CDR1 is MNHEY and CDR2 is SVGAGI. Concerning this clonotype itself: Sequence at one end of the junction differs from germline and may be a read error.

The template was RNA from unsorted bulk tissue. Distant lung tissue was collected more than 3 cm away from the tumor edge. Newly diagnosed lung cancer patients had thoracic surgery in China, August–November 2014, without prior chemotherapy. A modified ARM-PCR protocol with three rounds of nested PCR amplified TCRbeta. TCRdb called the multiplex PCR reads again in MiXCR, with one record for every CDR3 protein. This sample yields 40,000 to 45,000 distinct CDR3 sequences, of which roughly two thirds are seen a single time; around 19% belongs to the top ten. The specimen was distant non-tumor lung tissue. The sequence derives from a woman between 40 and 50 years old with non-small cell lung cancer. This rearrangement joins TRBV6-5 to TRBJ2-4; 7 bases align to TRBD2. CDR3 nucleotide sequence: TGTGCCAACAGTTACCGCGGGAGTTCGGGGCGGGACATTCAGTACTTC. This sequence encodes CANSYRGSSGRDIQYF.